This T cell receptor (beta chain) originates from a study of blood T cell repertoires in COVID-19. Residents of about two dozen US areas, aged roughly 18 to 89 years, made up the participants. The germline V gene encodes CDR1 SGHNT and CDR2 YYREEE (reference sequence). This CDR3 is 13 amino acids long. The V gene lost 1 base and the J gene lost 5 bases, with 9 bases spanning the gap. Clones were sequenced by immunoSEQ multiplex PCR, and TCRdb holds only the in-frame ones, with some missing. In the table there are approximately 140,000 clones, approximately 87% of which are singletons. This clonotype was obtained from a man in his fifties or sixties in a cohort exposed to, infected with or recovered from COVID-19 (not recorded which). V is TRBV5-4 and J is TRBJ2-5, with D possibly being TRBD2 (6 bases). Sequences were obtained from PBMCs or T cells enriched from blood (not recorded which). For the CDR3, the DNA is TGTGCCAGCAGCTTGCCGGGAGTGGAGACCCAGTACTTC. Amino acid sequence: CASSLPGVETQYF.